Listed below are T cell receptor beta chains from one sample, sequenced in a study of a mutant IDH1 vaccine in newly diagnosed glioma. This table comes from immunoSEQ multiplex PCR, and its TCRdb copy is limited to in-frame clones, with some not included. The sample holds some 60,000 clones, roughly 80% seen once. No antigen is known for these receptors. The material was PBMCs, obtained from a glioma patient whose treatment included an IDH1 peptide vaccine. These receptors originate from a young man with glioma. Both conserved end residues are part of each CDR3. D genes are given only for firm matches. Clone size is given for some rows only: seen once, a few or many times, or a class if the clone is expanded.

d_gene	abundance	v_gene	j_gene	CDR3aa	CDR3nt
NA	NA	TRBV28	TRBJ1-3	CASSVGGSGNTIYF	TGTGCCAGCAGTGTGGGTGGATCTGGAAACACCATATATTTT
TRBD2	NA	TRBV7-2	TRBJ2-2	CASSASGIRTGELFF	TGTGCCAGCAGCGCGAGCGGGATAAGGACCGGGGAGCTGTTTTTT
NA	few	TRBV19	TRBJ2-2	CASGIFGGLRTRSKPGELFF	TGTGCCAGCGGGATATTCGGGGGGCTGAGGACTAGAAGTAAGCCCGGGGAGCTGTTTTTT
NA	NA	TRBV11-3	TRBJ1-1	CASSLEGGTEAFF	TGTGCCAGCAGCTTAGAGGGGGGTACTGAAGCTTTCTTT
NA	NA	TRBV5-1	TRBJ1-4	CASSQQGRGRTEKLFF	TGCGCCAGCAGCCAGCAGGGGCGGGGAAGGACGGAAAAACTGTTTTTT
NA	NA	TRBV28	TRBJ2-7	CASSRRSGLPRDEQYF	TGTGCCAGCAGCCGGAGGTCGGGACTCCCACGGGACGAGCAGTACTTC
TRBD2	once	TRBV7-9	TRBJ2-1	CASSMWGGSSHEQFF	TGTGCCAGCAGCATGTGGGGCGGGAGTTCACATGAGCAGTTCTTC
NA	NA	TRBV4-1	TRBJ2-3	CASSQGAAGFTDTQYF	TGCGCCAGCAGCCAAGGGGCGGCAGGGTTTACAGATACGCAGTATTTT
TRBD1	NA	TRBV16	TRBJ1-6	CASRRGQANSPLHF	TGTGCCAGCAGGAGGGGACAGGCGAATTCACCCCTCCACTTT
TRBD1	NA	TRBV7-2	TRBJ1-6	CASSYQGVVGSPLHF	TGTGCCAGCAGCTATCAGGGGGTGGTGGGTTCACCCCTCCACTTT
TRBD1	NA	TRBV10-3	TRBJ2-1	CAVGTGISFYNEQFF	TGTGCCGTCGGGACAGGGATCAGTTTCTACAATGAGCAGTTCTTC
NA	NA	TRBV6-1	TRBJ1-3	CASSEGTFSGNTIYF	TGTGCCAGCAGTGAAGGGACCTTCTCTGGAAACACCATATATTTT
TRBD1	NA	TRBV5-1	TRBJ1-4	CASSLKGQLNEKLFF	TGCGCCAGCAGCTTAAAGGGACAGCTTAATGAAAAACTGTTTTTT
NA	NA	TRBV9	TRBJ2-1	CASSRRGYEQFF	TGTGCCAGCAGTCGACGGGGATATGAGCAGTTCTTC
NA	NA	TRBV2	TRBJ2-5	CASSLDGRLGETQYF	TGTGCCAGCAGTCTGGACGGCCGTCTGGGGGAGACCCAGTACTTC
TRBD2	NA	TRBV2	TRBJ2-1	CASSAGLAGYNEQFF	TGTGCCAGCAGCGCGGGACTAGCGGGTTACAATGAGCAGTTCTTC
TRBD1	few	TRBV7-6	TRBJ1-2	CASSWGQGGGYTF	TGTGCCAGCAGCTGGGGACAGGGTGGTGGCTACACCTTC
NA	NA	TRBV13	TRBJ2-5	CASSQGLLKGEQYF	TGTGCCAGCAGCCAAGGCCTACTTAAAGGGGAGCAGTACTTC
TRBD2	once	TRBV7-7	TRBJ2-7	CASSPTSGGPQYF	TGTGCCAGCAGCCCGACTAGCGGGGGGCCTCAGTACTTC
NA	NA	TRBV2	TRBJ1-4	CASSPEQGGEKLFF	TGTGCCAGCAGCCCGGAACAGGGAGGAGAAAAACTGTTTTTT
NA	NA	TRBV29-1	TRBJ1-3	CSVGVGGTIYF	TGCAGCGTGGGGGTAGGGGGCACCATATATTTT
TRBD1	NA	TRBV6-1	TRBJ2-7	CASRGTGPTYEQYF	TGTGCCAGCAGGGGGACAGGCCCTACCTACGAGCAGTACTTC
NA	NA	TRBV18	TRBJ2-5	CASSPTASQETQYF	TGTGCCAGCTCACCGACAGCCAGCCAAGAGACCCAGTACTTC
NA	once	TRBV4-3	TRBJ2-3	CASSQFSVQRGSTDTQYF	TGCGCCAGCAGCCAATTCTCGGTTCAGAGGGGTAGCACAGATACGCAGTATTTT
NA	NA	TRBV6-1	TRBJ1-5	CASSWQGDSNQPQHF	TGTGCCAGCAGTTGGCAGGGAGATAGCAATCAGCCCCAGCATTTT
NA	NA	TRBV29-1	TRBJ2-3	CSVVRKPGTITDTQYF	TGCAGCGTGGTACGAAAACCAGGGACGATCACAGATACGCAGTATTTT
TRBD2	NA	TRBV29-1	TRBJ2-5	CSVLSGEETQYF	TGCAGCGTTCTTAGCGGGGAAGAGACCCAGTACTTC
NA	NA	TRBV4-3	TRBJ1-6	CASSQDQGSPLHF	TGCGCCAGCAGCCAAGATCAGGGTTCACCCCTCCACTTT
NA	NA	TRBV7-8	TRBJ1-4	CASSSLYGEGEKLFF	TGTGCCAGCAGCTCCCTCTACGGGGAAGGGGAAAAACTGTTTTTT
NA	few	TRBV7-9	TRBJ1-3	CASSPPGGTSGNTIYF	TGTGCCAGCAGCCCCCCCGGGGGGACCTCTGGAAACACCATATATTTT
TRBD1	NA	TRBV27	TRBJ1-1	CASSRGTGDTEAFF	TGTGCCAGCAGCCGCGGGACAGGGGACACTGAAGCTTTCTTT
NA	once	TRBV28	TRBJ1-2	CASRDITGGYTF	TGTGCCAGCAGGGATATAACAGGGGGCTACACCTTC
TRBD1	few	TRBV6-4	TRBJ2-7	CASSRDRGSNLTYEQYF	TGTGCCAGTAGCCGGGACAGGGGATCTAATCTAACCTACGAGCAGTACTTC
TRBD2	NA	TRBV28	TRBJ2-7	CASSSSGGARGEQYF	TGTGCCAGCAGTTCCAGCGGGGGGGCCAGGGGCGAGCAGTACTTC
TRBD2	NA	TRBV9	TRBJ2-5	CASSVFGASGPGETQYF	TGTGCCAGCAGCGTATTTGGGGCTAGCGGGCCAGGGGAGACCCAGTACTTC
NA	NA	TRBV6-1	TRBJ1-1	CASSEGWDTEAFF	TGTGCCAGCAGTGAAGGGTGGGACACTGAAGCTTTCTTT
NA	NA	TRBV7-2	TRBJ1-1	CASRSDRNTEAFF	TGTGCCAGCAGGTCCGACAGGAACACTGAAGCTTTCTTT
NA	NA	TRBV7-3	TRBJ2-3	CASSRASTDTQYF	TGTGCCAGCAGCCGCGCTAGCACAGATACGCAGTATTTT
TRBD2	once	TRBV7-8	TRBJ2-1	CASSGKLAGENEQFF	TGTGCCAGCAGCGGAAAACTAGCGGGAGAGAATGAGCAGTTCTTC
TRBD1	NA	TRBV6-1	TRBJ2-3	CASSDRDRAADTQYF	TGTGCCAGCAGTGACCGGGACAGGGCTGCAGATACGCAGTATTTT
TRBD2	NA	TRBV11-1	TRBJ2-1	CASSFSGSSYNEQFF	TGTGCCAGCAGCTTTAGCGGGAGCTCCTACAATGAGCAGTTCTTC
NA	NA	TRBV27	TRBJ2-3	CASSFISSGDTQYF	TGTGCCAGCAGTTTCATCTCCTCCGGAGATACGCAGTATTTT
NA	NA	TRBV12-5	TRBJ1-3	CASGLVTPYRNTIYF	TGTGCTAGTGGTTTGGTGACCCCCTACAGAAACACCATATATTTT
NA	NA	TRBV5-1	TRBJ1-1	CASSSDPGNTEAFF	TGCGCCAGCAGCTCCGACCCAGGGAACACTGAAGCTTTCTTT
NA	NA	TRBV7-3	TRBJ2-2	CASSPKYTGELFF	TGTGCCAGCAGCCCCAAGTACACCGGGGAGCTGTTTTTT
NA	NA	TRBV6-1	TRBJ1-2	CASSGGLRGYTF	TGTGCCAGCAGTGGAGGGCTCCGGGGCTACACCTTC
TRBD2	NA	TRBV7-2	TRBJ2-7	CASSSWTSGLGEQYF	TGTGCCAGCAGCTCTTGGACTAGCGGGCTCGGCGAGCAGTACTTC
TRBD2	NA	TRBV19	TRBJ2-1	CASRHNLAGESNEQFF	TGTGCCAGCCGCCATAACCTAGCGGGAGAATCTAATGAGCAGTTCTTC
TRBD2	NA	TRBV6-5	TRBJ2-7	CASSYVLAGSYEQYF	TGTGCCAGCAGTTACGTGCTAGCGGGTAGCTACGAGCAGTACTTC
NA	many	TRBV5-4	TRBJ1-2	CASSSPKAGGSGYTF	TGTGCCAGCAGCTCCCCTAAAGCGGGAGGGAGTGGCTACACCTTC
NA	once	TRBV4-2	TRBJ2-7	CASSLVDGTGTYEQYF	TGTGCCAGCAGCTTGGTAGACGGGACGGGTACCTACGAGCAGTACTTC